One TCR beta chain is described in this entry. The antigen remains unidentified. Trimming stripped 5 bases from V and 8 bases from J, with 15 bases between. Looked up from germline, CDR1 is SGHTA and CDR2 is FQGNSA. The CDR3 contains 14 residues. Primers used in a second PCR of about 7 to 12 cycles were a sample-barcoded 5' primer and a J-beta primer mix. TCRdb reanalysed the 5' RACE reads using MiXCR and keeps one entry per CDR3 protein. The sample carries approximately 770,000 distinct CDR3 sequences, 58% recorded once. This specimen belongs to a study of blood T cells in healthy people across ages. Study-wide results and caveats: Naive T cell percentage showed a strong correlation with the diversity of TCR beta.

The receptor comes from a man aged 25-45 years in good health. The J gene is TRBJ1-4, the V gene TRBV7-2; tentatively, D is TRBD1 (6 bases). The sequenced sample consisted of blood. In DNA form, the CDR3 reads TGTGCCAGCAGCCTCCTCGGGGGGCGGGAAAAACTGTTTTTT. Amino acid sequence: CASSLLGGREKLFF.